This T cell receptor beta chain came from a study of T cell changes during pregnancy in multiple sclerosis (dated by TCRdb to between 2019 and 2020). In terms of the full investigation: In women with multiple sclerosis, the researchers looked at how the T cell repertoire shifted as pregnancy progressed.

The library was made by the immunoSEQ multiplex PCR assay. Held by TCRdb, this immuneACCESS table contains in-frame sequences only and omits some clones. Under half of the omission traces to an unresolved V gene where checked; the cause of the rest is unknown. The sample table lists about 70,000 clones, around nine tenths of them with a count of one. Approximately 1.5% of the sample goes to the ten largest clones. CDR1 and CDR2, per the germline V gene (reference sequence), are PRHDT and FYEKMQ. Reading from cysteine to phenylalanine, the CDR3 counts 14 amino acids. CDR3 DNA is the only sequence kept; it has 42 bases, read in frame from the first base. The V end gives up 5 bases and the J end 9 bases, leaving 6 bases in the junction not matched to a gene. As to this clone: Its antigen is currently not known. Nothing much larger sits one base from this clone, and base qualities are not available.

The input for sequencing was peripheral blood, taken in the third trimester of pregnancy. This TCR was recovered from a female donor in good health, enrolled as a control in a pregnancy study. The chain uses TRBV13 and TRBJ2-1; TRBD2 fits 11 bases in the junction. The nucleotide sequence reads TGTGCCAGCAGCCCTCGACTAGCGGGGTTTGAGCAGTTCTTC. Its protein is CASSPRLAGFEQFF. Beyond the CDR3, the reference TRBV13 and TRBJ2-1 genes provide the residues; the full variable domain reads: AAGVIQSPRHLIKEKRETATLKCYPIPRHDTVYWYQQGPGQDPQFLISFYEKMQSDKGSIPDRFSAQQFSDYHSELNMSSLELGDSALYFCASSPRLAGFEQFFGPGTRLTVL.